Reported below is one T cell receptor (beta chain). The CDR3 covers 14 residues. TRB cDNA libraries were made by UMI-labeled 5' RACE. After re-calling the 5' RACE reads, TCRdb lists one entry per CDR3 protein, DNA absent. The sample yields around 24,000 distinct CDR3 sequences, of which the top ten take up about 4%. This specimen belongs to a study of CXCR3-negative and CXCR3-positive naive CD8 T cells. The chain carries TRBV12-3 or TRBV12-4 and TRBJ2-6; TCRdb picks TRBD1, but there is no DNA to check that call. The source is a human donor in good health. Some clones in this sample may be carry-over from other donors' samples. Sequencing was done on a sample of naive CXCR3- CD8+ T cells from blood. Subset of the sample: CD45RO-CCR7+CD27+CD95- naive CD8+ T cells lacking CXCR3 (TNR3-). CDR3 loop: CASNTGYGANVLTF.